A selection of T cell receptor beta chains follows, all from one sample in a study of blood T cell repertoires in COVID-19. The data were produced by immunoSEQ multiplex PCR, yet TCRdb's version contains in-frame clones alone and is incomplete. The sample gives more than 250,000 clones, roughly 90% of which show up once; approximately 17% is in the top ten. The sequencing input was PBMCs or T cells enriched from blood (not recorded which). These TCRs come from a woman aged 25 to 45 who had recovered from COVID-19. Each CDR3 is given with its conserved first and last residue. D genes are given only for firm matches. The listing skips clone size in some rows; elsewhere it reads once, few, many or a size class.

J gene,D gene,clone size,V gene,CDR3 protein,CDR3 DNA
TRBJ2-1,TRBD1,NA,TRBV6-5,CASRRDRGSYEQFF,TGTGCCAGCAGACGGGACAGGGGTTCGTATGAGCAGTTCTTC
TRBJ1-1,NA,NA,TRBV28,CASSSGYTEAFF,TGTGCCAGCAGTTCAGGGTATACTGAAGCTTTCTTT
TRBJ1-5,TRBD1,NA,TRBV18,CASSPTGQNQPQHF,TGTGCCAGCTCACCGACAGGGCAAAATCAGCCCCAGCATTTT
TRBJ2-7,TRBD2,NA,TRBV6-2/TRBV6-3,CASSRPGLAAYEQYF,TGTGCCAGCAGTCGCCCGGGACTAGCGGCCTACGAGCAGTACTTC
TRBJ1-6,TRBD1,few,TRBV5-4,CASSSRGLNSPLHF,TGTGCCAGCAGCTCGAGGGGGCTTAATTCACCCCTCCACTTT
TRBJ1-1,NA,NA,TRBV6-2/TRBV6-3,CASSSSHKNTEAFF,TGTGCCAGCAGTTCGTCACACAAGAACACTGAAGCTTTCTTT
TRBJ1-2,TRBD1,once,TRBV7-2,CASSTDRDYGYTF,TGTGCCAGCAGCACCGACAGGGACTATGGCTACACCTTC
TRBJ2-1,TRBD2,NA,TRBV9,CASSAEGLAGGPIYNEQFF,TGTGCCAGCAGCGCCGAGGGACTAGCGGGAGGGCCGATCTACAATGAGCAGTTCTTC
TRBJ2-7,TRBD1,NA,TRBV15,CATSSPGQVYEQYF,TGTGCCACCAGCAGTCCGGGACAGGTCTACGAGCAGTACTTC
TRBJ2-7,TRBD2,NA,TRBV6-5,CASSYGGGLAGQEQYF,TGTGCCAGCAGTTACGGTGGGGGACTAGCGGGGCAAGAGCAGTACTTC
TRBJ2-7,TRBD1,few,TRBV18,CASSRGTDRTDEQYF,TGTGCCAGCTCACGAGGGACGGACAGGACCGACGAGCAGTACTTC
TRBJ1-3,TRBD1,once,TRBV5-1,CASSPGTGGRNTIYF,TGCGCCAGCAGCCCAGGGACAGGGGGCAGAAACACCATATATTTT
TRBJ1-4,TRBD1,NA,TRBV11-1,CASTPGQTGGKLFF,TGTGCCAGCACCCCGGGACAGACCGGCGGGAAACTGTTTTTT
TRBJ2-1,NA,NA,TRBV28,CASSFDSSYNEQFF,TGTGCCAGCAGTTTCGATAGCTCCTACAATGAGCAGTTCTTC
TRBJ2-3,NA,NA,TRBV11-3,CASSLAPTDTQYF,TGTGCCAGCAGCTTAGCTCCTACCGATACGCAGTATTTT
TRBJ2-1,TRBD2,NA,TRBV27,CASSLAGGPNNEQFF,TGTGCCAGCAGTCTAGCGGGAGGGCCTAACAATGAGCAGTTCTTC
TRBJ1-2,NA,NA,TRBV19,CASSIAGNYGYTF,TGTGCCAGTAGTATCGCGGGGAACTATGGCTACACCTTC
TRBJ2-1,TRBD2,NA,TRBV4-3,CASSQDERGTYNEQFF,TGCGCCAGCAGCCAAGATGAGCGGGGCACCTACAATGAGCAGTTCTTC
TRBJ1-4,TRBD1,NA,TRBV2,CASRPTGGANEKLFF,TGTGCCAGCAGACCTACAGGGGGTGCTAATGAAAAACTGTTTTTT
TRBJ1-3,NA,NA,TRBV3-1/TRBV3-2,CASSQDMSSGNTIYF,TGTGCCAGCAGCCAAGATATGAGTTCTGGAAACACCATATATTTT
TRBJ2-2,TRBD1,NA,TRBV7-9,CASRGWTGGFGTGELFF,TGTGCCAGCAGGGGATGGACAGGGGGCTTTGGCACCGGGGAGCTGTTTTTT
TRBJ1-5,NA,NA,TRBV5-5,CASSLGLGGNQPQHF,TGTGCCAGCAGCTTGGGGCTGGGAGGCAATCAGCCCCAGCATTTT
TRBJ1-2,TRBD1,NA,TRBV12-3/TRBV12-4,CASSPGTAYGYTF,TGTGCCAGCAGTCCCGGGACAGCCTATGGCTACACCTTC
TRBJ2-3,NA,NA,TRBV4-1,CASSHTAGSPDTQYF,TGCGCCAGCAGCCACACCGCCGGGAGCCCAGATACGCAGTATTTT
TRBJ1-2,NA,NA,TRBV12-3/TRBV12-4,CASSRGANYGYTF,TGTGCCAGCAGTCGGGGGGCGAACTATGGCTACACCTTC
TRBJ2-7,TRBD1,NA,TRBV5-4,CASSPGTGGLDEQYF,TGTGCCAGCAGCCCCGGGACAGGGGGCCTGGACGAGCAGTACTTC
TRBJ1-1,NA,few,TRBV6-2/TRBV6-3,CASSQLMNTEAFF,TGTGCCAGCAGCCAGCTAATGAACACTGAAGCTTTCTTT
TRBJ1-5,TRBD1,NA,TRBV4-1,CASSQEIRQGFQPQHF,TGCGCCAGCAGCCAAGAGATTCGACAGGGATTTCAGCCCCAGCATTTT
TRBJ2-7,NA,once,TRBV19,CASSPLPRGYEQYF,TGTGCCAGTAGTCCGTTGCCTAGAGGCTACGAGCAGTACTTC
TRBJ2-2,NA,NA,TRBV5-1,CASSLRQLPSGELFF,TGCGCCAGCAGCTTGAGACAGCTACCCTCCGGGGAGCTGTTTTTT
TRBJ1-3,NA,NA,TRBV13,CASSFARDSGNTIYF,TGTGCCAGCAGCTTCGCCCGGGACTCTGGAAACACCATATATTTT
TRBJ2-1,TRBD2,NA,TRBV18,CASSPLAGGFEQFF,TGTGCCAGCTCACCCTTAGCGGGAGGCTTTGAGCAGTTCTTC
TRBJ2-7,NA,NA,TRBV12-3/TRBV12-4,CASSPQALLFLHF,TGTGCCAGCAGTCCACAGGCCCTCCTCTTCCTGCACTTC
TRBJ2-1,NA,NA,TRBV11-2,CASSKGVDEQFF,TGTGCCAGCAGCAAGGGAGTCGATGAGCAGTTCTTC
TRBJ1-1,TRBD1,NA,TRBV5-1,CASSPLDRALRDTEAFF,TGCGCCAGCAGCCCATTGGACAGGGCGTTGAGGGACACTGAAGCTTTCTTT
TRBJ1-4,TRBD1,NA,TRBV7-2,CASSPQPPGTGGEKLFF,TGTGCCAGCAGCCCACAACCCCCCGGGACAGGGGGGGAAAAACTGTTTTTT
TRBJ2-5,NA,once,TRBV5-8,CASSLATGSWETQYF,TGTGCCAGCAGCTTGGCGACAGGTTCCTGGGAGACCCAGTACTTC